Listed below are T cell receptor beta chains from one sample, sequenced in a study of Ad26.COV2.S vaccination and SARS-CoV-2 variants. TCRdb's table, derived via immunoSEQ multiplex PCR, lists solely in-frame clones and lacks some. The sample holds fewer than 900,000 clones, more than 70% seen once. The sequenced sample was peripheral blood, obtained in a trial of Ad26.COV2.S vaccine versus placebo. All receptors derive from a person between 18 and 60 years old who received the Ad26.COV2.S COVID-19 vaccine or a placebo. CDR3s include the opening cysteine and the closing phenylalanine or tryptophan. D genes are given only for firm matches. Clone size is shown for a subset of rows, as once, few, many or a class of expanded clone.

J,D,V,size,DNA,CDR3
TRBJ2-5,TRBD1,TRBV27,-,TGTGCCAGCAGGCGGACAGGGGGGGAGACCCAGTACTTC,CASRRTGGETQYF
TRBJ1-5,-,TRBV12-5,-,TGTGCTAGTGGTCCGGACGGTTCAGGGCAGCCCCAGCATTTT,CASGPDGSGQPQHF
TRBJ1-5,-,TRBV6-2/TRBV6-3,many,TGTGCCAGCAGTTGGACAGATCATCAGCCCCAGCATTTT,CASSWTDHQPQHF
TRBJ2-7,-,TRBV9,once,TGTGCCAGCAGCGGAGGGTTGGGAGGCGGTTACGAGCAGTACTTC,CASSGGLGGGYEQYF
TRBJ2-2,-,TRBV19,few,TGTGCCAGTAGTATCCAGGGGACCGGGGAGCTGTTTTTT,CASSIQGTGELFF
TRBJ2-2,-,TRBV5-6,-,TGTGCCAGCAGCTTGACGACCGGGGAGCTGTTTTTT,CASSLTTGELFF
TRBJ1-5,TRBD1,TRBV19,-,TGTGCCAGTAGTCCAAAGGGACAGGGGGCGGGCTATAGCAATCAGCCCCAGCATTTT,CASSPKGQGAGYSNQPQHF
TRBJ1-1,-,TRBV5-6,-,TGTGCCAGCCCCCCTCTTGCGTGGGGGGACACTGAAGCTTTCTTT,CASPPLAWGDTEAFF
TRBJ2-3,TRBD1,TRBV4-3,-,TGCGCCAGCAGCCAAGATTTGGGGCAGGGGGCAGATACGCAGTATTTT,CASSQDLGQGADTQYF
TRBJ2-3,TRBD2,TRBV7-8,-,TGTGCCAGCAGCTTAAGGGGCGGGGGGGATACGCAGTATTTT,CASSLRGGGDTQYF
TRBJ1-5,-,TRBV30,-,TGTGCCTGGAGCGCCGGGGGTTATAGCAATCAGCCCCAGCATTTT,CAWSAGGYSNQPQHF
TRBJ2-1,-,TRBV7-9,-,TGTGCCAGCAGCTTACTTGCGGGCTCCTACAATGAGCAGTTCTTC,CASSLLAGSYNEQFF
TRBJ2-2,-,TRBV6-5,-,TGTGCCAGCTATGGGGGCGGGGAGCTGTTTTTT,CASYGGGELFF
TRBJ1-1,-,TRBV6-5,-,TGTGCCAGCACGGGAGGGGTGAGTGAAGCTTTCTTT,CASTGGVSEAFF
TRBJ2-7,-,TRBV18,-,TGTGCCAGCTCACCAGGACAATCCTACGAGCAGTACTTC,CASSPGQSYEQYF
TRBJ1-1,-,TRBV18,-,TGTGCCAGCTCACCGGGTTCAGGGGCGATGGGCACTGAAGCTTTCTTT,CASSPGSGAMGTEAFF
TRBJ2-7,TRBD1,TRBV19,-,TGTGCCAGTAGTATTTCAGGACAGGGTGTATCCTACGAGCAGTACTTC,CASSISGQGVSYEQYF
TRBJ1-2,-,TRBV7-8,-,TGTGCCAGCAGCCCCCTTAGGGGGGACAACTATGGCTACACCTTC,CASSPLRGDNYGYTF
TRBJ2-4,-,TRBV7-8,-,TGTGCCAGCAGCTTTGATCGGGACGGCGAAAACATTCAGTACTTC,CASSFDRDGENIQYF
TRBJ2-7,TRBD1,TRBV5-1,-,TGCGCCAGCAGCTTTGGGGAACAGGGACAGGGTTCCTACGAGCAGTACTTC,CASSFGEQGQGSYEQYF
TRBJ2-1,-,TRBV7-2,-,TGTGCCAGCAGCTCCCGGACCAGGTCTAATGAGCAGTTCTTC,CASSSRTRSNEQFF
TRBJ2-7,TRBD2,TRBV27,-,TGTGCCAGCAGAATTAGCGGGAGGGCCGCCGGGCAGTACTTC,CASRISGRAAGQYF
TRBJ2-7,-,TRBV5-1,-,TGCGCCAGCAGCACTCAGGACGGATCCTACGAGCAGTACTTC,CASSTQDGSYEQYF
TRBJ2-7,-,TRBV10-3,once,TGTGCCATCAGTGACCAAGGGGCCAGCTCCTACGAGCAGTACTTC,CAISDQGASSYEQYF
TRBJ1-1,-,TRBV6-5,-,TGTGCCAGCAGTTACTCGAAACAGAACACTGAAGCTTTCTTT,CASSYSKQNTEAFF
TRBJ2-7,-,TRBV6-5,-,TGTGCCAGCAATAGGGACACCGACCTCTACGAGCAGTACTTC,CASNRDTDLYEQYF
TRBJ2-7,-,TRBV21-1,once,TGTGCCAGCAGCCCTCGGCGAGGGTTGGGTGAGCAGTACTTC,CASSPRRGLGEQYF